The T cell receptor beta chain described here comes from a study of OX40 agonist ivuxolimab in advanced cancers. Study conclusions and caveats: At 0.1 to 3.0 mg/kg and by week 6, CD4+ and CD8+ T cells in the blood had expanded clonally.

Clones were sequenced by immunoSEQ multiplex PCR, and TCRdb holds only the in-frame ones, with some missing. Among some 86,000 clones listed, about 92% were seen once. This clone has only one observation. Its antigen is as yet unknown. The CDR3 totals 15 residues. Germline V gene sequence: CDR1 MNHEY, CDR2 SVGAGI. Trimming at V came to 7 bases and at J to 5 bases, leaving 4 bases not matched to a gene. The V and J genes are TRBV6-5 and TRBJ2-3; 15 positions match TRBD2. Sequences were derived from CD4+ or CD8+ T cells sorted from blood, sampled in a trial of the OX40 agonist ivuxolimab. This clonotype was obtained from an adult with an advanced solid tumor such as melanoma, head and neck, liver or kidney cancer. The CDR3 DNA reads TGTGCCAGCAAAGGACTAGCGGGGGGGATAGATACGCAGTATTTT. Protein product: CASKGLAGGIDTQYF.